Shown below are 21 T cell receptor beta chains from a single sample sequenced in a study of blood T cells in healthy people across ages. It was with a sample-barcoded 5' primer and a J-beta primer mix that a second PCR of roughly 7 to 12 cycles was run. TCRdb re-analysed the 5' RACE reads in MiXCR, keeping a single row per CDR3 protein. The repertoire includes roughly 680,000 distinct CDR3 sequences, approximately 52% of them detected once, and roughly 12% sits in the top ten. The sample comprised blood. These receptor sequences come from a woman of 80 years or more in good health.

The CDR3 here is CAWSVVADTQYF. In nucleotides, the CDR3 is TGTGCCTGGAGTGTTGTAGCAGATACGCAGTATTTT. The rearrangement uses TRBV30 and TRBJ2-3; no firm D call. Per the germline V gene, CDR1 is GTSNPN and CDR2 is SVGIG (reference sequence). The ends were cut back, 0 bases at V and 4 bases at J, with 5 bases in the middle. This CDR3 comprises 12 residues.

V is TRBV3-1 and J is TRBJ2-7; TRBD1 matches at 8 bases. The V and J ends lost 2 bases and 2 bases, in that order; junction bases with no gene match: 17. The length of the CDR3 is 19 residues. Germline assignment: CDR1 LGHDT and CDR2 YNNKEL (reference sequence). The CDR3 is CASSQFAGQGGVVTYEQYF. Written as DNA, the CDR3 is TGTGCCAGCAGCCAATTCGCCGGACAGGGAGGAGTAGTCACCTACGAGCAGTACTTC.

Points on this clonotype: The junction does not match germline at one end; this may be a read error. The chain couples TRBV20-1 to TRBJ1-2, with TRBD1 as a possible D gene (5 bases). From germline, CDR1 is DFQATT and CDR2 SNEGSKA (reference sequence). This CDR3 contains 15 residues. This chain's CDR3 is CSALPVGTGNYGYTF. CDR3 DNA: TGCAGTGCCCTCCCCGTGGGGACGGGGAACTACGGCTACACCTTC.

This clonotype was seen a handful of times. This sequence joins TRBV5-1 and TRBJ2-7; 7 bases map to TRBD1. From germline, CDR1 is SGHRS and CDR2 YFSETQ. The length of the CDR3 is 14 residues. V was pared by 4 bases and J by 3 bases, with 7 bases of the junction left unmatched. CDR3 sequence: CASSAYRGSYEQYF. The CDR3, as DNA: TGCGCCAGCAGCGCCTACAGGGGAAGCTACGAGCAGTACTTC.

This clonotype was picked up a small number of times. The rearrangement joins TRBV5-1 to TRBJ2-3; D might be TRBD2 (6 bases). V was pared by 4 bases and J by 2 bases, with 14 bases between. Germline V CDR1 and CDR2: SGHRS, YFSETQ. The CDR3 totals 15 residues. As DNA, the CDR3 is TGCGCCAGCAGCCCGCGCGGGGACTTCACAGATACGCAGTATTTT. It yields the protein CASSPRGDFTDTQYF.

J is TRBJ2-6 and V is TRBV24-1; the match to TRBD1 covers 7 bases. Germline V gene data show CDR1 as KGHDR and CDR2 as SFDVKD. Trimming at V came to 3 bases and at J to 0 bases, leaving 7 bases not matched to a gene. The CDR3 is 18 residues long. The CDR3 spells CATSDAAGTDSGANVLTF. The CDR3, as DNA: TGTGCCACCAGTGATGCCGCCGGGACAGACTCTGGGGCCAACGTCCTGACTTTC.

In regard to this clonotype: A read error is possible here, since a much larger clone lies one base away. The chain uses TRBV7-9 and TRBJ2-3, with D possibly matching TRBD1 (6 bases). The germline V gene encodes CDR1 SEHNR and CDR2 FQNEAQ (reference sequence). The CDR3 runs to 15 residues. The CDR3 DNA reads TGTGCCAGCAGCCCAAGGGGGACATTCACAGATGCGCAGTATTTT. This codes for CASSPRGTFTDAQYF.

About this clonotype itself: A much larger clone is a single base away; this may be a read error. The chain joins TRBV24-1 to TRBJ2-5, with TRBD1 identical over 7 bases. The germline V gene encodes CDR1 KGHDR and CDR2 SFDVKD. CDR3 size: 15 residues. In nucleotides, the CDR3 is TGTGTCACCAGTGATTCTACGACAGGGAGAGAGACCCAGTACTTC. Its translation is CVTSDSTTGRETQYF.

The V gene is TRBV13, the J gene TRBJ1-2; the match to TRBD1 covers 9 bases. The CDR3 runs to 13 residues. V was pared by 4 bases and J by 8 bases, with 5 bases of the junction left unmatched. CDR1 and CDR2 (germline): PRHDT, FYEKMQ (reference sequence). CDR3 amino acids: CASSSGQGPGYTF. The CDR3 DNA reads TGTGCCAGCAGCTCGGGACAGGGACCAGGCTACACCTTC.

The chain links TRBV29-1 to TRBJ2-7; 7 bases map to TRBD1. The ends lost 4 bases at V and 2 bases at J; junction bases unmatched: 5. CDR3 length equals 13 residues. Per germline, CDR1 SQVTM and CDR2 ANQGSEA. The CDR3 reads CSVGQGRTYEQYF. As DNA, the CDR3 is TGCAGCGTTGGACAGGGAAGAACCTACGAGCAGTACTTC.

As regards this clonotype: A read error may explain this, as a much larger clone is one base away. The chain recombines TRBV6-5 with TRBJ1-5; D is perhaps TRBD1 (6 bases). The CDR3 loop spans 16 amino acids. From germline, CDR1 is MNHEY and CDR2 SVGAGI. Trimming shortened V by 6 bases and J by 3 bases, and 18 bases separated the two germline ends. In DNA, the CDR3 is TGTGCCAGCAGGGGGGGCGGGACGTTGAACAATCAGCCCCAGCATTTT. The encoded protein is CASRGGGTLNNQPQHF.

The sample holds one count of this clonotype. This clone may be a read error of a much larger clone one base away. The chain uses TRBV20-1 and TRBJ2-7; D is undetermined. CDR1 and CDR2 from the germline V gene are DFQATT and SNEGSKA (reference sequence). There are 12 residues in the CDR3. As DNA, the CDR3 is TGCAGGGCTAGAGGAAGCAGCTACGAGCAGTACTTC. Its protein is CRARGSSYEQYF.

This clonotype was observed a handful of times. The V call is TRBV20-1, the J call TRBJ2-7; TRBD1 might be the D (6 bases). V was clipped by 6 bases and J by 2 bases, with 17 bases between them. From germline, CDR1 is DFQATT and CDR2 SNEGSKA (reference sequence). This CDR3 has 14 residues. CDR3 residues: CSARAGANPYEQYF. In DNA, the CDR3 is TGCAGTGCCAGGGCAGGGGCAAACCCCTACGAGCAGTACTTC.

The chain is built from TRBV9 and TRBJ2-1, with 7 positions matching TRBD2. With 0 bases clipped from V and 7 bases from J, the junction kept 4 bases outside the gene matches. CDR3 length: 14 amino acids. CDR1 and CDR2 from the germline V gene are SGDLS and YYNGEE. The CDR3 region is CASSVVGRENEQFF. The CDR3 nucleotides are TGTGCCAGCAGCGTAGTTGGGCGGGAGAATGAGCAGTTCTTC.

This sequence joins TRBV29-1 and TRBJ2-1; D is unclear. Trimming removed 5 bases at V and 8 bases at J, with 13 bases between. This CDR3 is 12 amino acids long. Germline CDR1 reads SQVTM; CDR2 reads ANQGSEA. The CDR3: CSVRSLLDEQFF. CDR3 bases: TGCAGCGTTCGCTCCCTACTCGATGAGCAGTTCTTC.

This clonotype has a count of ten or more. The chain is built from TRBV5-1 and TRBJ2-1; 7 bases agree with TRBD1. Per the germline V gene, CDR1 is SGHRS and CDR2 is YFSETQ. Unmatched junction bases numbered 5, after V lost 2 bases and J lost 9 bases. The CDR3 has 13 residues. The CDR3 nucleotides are TGCGCCAGCAGCTTCGACAGGGAAGCTGAGCAGTTCTTC. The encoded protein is CASSFDREAEQFF.

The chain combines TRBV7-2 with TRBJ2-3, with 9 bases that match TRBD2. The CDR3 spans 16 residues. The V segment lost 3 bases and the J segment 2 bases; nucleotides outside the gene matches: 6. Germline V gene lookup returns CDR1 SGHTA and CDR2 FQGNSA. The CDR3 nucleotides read TGTGCCAGCAGCTTGAGCGGGGGGCCGATCACAGATACGCAGTATTTT. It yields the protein CASSLSGGPITDTQYF.

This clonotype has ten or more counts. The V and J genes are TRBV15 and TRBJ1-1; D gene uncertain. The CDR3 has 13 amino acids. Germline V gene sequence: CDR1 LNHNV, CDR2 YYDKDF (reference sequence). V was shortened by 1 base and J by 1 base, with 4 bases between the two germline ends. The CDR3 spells CATSRGSNTEAFF. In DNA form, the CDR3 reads TGTGCCACCAGCAGAGGATCGAACACTGAAGCTTTCTTT. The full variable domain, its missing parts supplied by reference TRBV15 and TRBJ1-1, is DAMVIQNPRYQVTQFGKPVTLSCSQTLNHNVMYWYQQKSSQAPKLLFHYYDKDFNNEADTPDNFQSRRPNTSFCFLDIRSPGLGDTAMYLCATSRGSNTEAFFGQGTRLTVV.

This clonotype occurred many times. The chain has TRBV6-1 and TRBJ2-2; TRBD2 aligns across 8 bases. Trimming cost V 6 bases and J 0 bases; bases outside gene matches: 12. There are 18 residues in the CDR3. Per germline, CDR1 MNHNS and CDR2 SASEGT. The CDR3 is CASSPLYGGGSNTGELFF. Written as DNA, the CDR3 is TGTGCCAGCAGCCCCCTGTACGGGGGGGGGTCGAACACCGGGGAGCTGTTTTTT.

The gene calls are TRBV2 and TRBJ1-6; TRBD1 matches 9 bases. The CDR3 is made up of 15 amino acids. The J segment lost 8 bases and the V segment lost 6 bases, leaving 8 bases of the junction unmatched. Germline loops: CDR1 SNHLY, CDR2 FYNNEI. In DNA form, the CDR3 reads TGTGCCAGCAGACCGGGACAGGGAGACTATTCACCCCTCCACTTT. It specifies CASRPGQGDYSPLHF.

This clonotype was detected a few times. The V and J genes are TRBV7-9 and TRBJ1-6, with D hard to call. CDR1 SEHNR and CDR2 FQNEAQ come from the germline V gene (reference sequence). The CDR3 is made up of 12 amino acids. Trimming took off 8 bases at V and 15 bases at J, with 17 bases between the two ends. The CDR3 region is CASADFLGSLHF. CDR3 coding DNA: TGTGCCAGCGCTGATTTCCTAGGGAGCCTCCACTTT.